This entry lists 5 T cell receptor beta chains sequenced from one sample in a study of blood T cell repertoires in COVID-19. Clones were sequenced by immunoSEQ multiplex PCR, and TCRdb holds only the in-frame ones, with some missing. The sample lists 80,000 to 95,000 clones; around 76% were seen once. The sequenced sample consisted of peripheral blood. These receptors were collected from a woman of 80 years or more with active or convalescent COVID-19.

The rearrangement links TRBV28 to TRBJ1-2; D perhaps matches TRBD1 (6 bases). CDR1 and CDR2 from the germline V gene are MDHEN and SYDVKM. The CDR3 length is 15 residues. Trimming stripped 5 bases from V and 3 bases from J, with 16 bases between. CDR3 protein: CASSPGTTIDYGYTF. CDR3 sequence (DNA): TGTGCCAGCAGTCCCGGGACAACTATAGACTATGGCTACACCTTC.

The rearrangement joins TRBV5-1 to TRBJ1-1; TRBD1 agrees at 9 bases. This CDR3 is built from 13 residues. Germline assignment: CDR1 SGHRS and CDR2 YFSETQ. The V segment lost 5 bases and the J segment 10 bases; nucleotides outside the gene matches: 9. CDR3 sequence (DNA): TGCGCCAGCAGACCGATGGACAGGGGTTCAGCTTTCTTT. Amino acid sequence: CASRPMDRGSAFF.

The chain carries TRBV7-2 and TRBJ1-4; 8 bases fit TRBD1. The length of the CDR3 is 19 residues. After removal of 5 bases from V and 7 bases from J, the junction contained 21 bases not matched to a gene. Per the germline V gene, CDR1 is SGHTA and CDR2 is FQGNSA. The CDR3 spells CASSLRTGYGYGAGEKLFF. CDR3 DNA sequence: TGTGCCAGCAGCCTCAGGACAGGGTATGGATATGGAGCCGGTGAAAAACTGTTTTTT.

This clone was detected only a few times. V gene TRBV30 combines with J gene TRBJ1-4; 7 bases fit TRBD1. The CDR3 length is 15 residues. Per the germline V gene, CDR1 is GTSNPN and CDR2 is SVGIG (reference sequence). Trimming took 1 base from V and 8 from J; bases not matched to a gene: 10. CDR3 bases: TGTGCCTGGAGTGCGGGGGCAGGGGGAGAGGAAAAACTGTTTTTT. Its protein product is CAWSAGAGGEEKLFF.

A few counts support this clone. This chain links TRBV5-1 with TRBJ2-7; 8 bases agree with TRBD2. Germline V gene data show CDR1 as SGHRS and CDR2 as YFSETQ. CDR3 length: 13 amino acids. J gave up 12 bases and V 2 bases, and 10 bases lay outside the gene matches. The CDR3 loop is CASSFVAGQLWYF. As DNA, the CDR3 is TGCGCCAGCAGCTTTGTAGCGGGGCAACTTTGGTACTTC.